These 31 T cell receptor beta chains share one sample of origin, sequenced in a study of blood T cell repertoires in COVID-19. The table came from immunoSEQ multiplex PCR; TCRdb's copy has only in-frame clones and leaves some out. The sample holds some 200,000 clones; 84% are singletons and the top ten take about 2.1%. Sequenced sample: peripheral blood. These TCRs come from a woman between 55 and 75 years old with acute or convalescent COVID-19.

J is TRBJ1-2 and V is TRBV7-2, with 8 bases matching TRBD1. V was clipped by 5 bases and J by 7 bases; unmatched bases: 6. Germline loops: CDR1 SGHTA, CDR2 FQGNSA. The CDR3 sequence is 13 residues long. CDR3 loop: CASSPRQGSGYTF. In DNA form, the CDR3 reads TGTGCCAGCAGCCCTCGACAGGGGAGTGGCTACACCTTC.

The genes are TRBV5-6 and TRBJ2-3; D is ambiguous. This CDR3 comprises 12 residues. V lost 7 bases to trimming and J lost 4 bases, with 10 bases between them. CDR1 and CDR2 (germline): SGHDT, YYEEEE. The CDR3 here is CASGLLADTQYF. The CDR3 DNA reads as TGTGCCAGCGGTCTGCTAGCAGATACGCAGTATTTT.

V usage is TRBV6-6 and J usage is TRBJ2-7; D is possibly TRBD1 (5 bases). The germline gives CDR1 MNHNY, CDR2 SVGAGI (reference sequence). This CDR3 is 15 amino acids long. The germline V and J ends were trimmed by 8 bases and 7 bases, with 24 bases remaining between them. This CDR3 is CASPRLGRSYREQYF. The CDR3 DNA sequence: TGTGCCAGCCCACGTTTGGGGCGGTCGTATCGGGAGCAGTACTTC.

The chain carries TRBV3-1 (or the pseudogene TRBV3-2) and TRBJ1-2; tentatively, D is TRBD1 (5 bases). CDR1 is LGHDT and CDR2 is YNNKEL in the germline V gene (reference sequence). V was trimmed by 5 bases and J by 3 bases, leaving 13 bases between them. This CDR3 is 14 amino acids long. CDR3 protein: CASSFRGRDYGYTF. Written as DNA, the CDR3 is TGTGCCAGCAGCTTCCGGGGGAGGGACTATGGCTACACCTTC.

J is TRBJ1-1 and V is TRBV5-1; D is unresolved. The ends were cut back, 5 bases at V and 0 bases at J, with 14 bases in the middle. The germline CDR1 and CDR2 sequences are SGHRS and YFSETQ. The CDR3 extends over 15 amino acids. The chain's CDR3 is CASRWGMGVNTEAFF. The CDR3 nucleotides are TGCGCCAGCAGGTGGGGTATGGGAGTGAACACTGAAGCTTTCTTT.

The CDR3 DNA sequence: TGCGCCAGCAGCCAAGAGGGGGGGAGCCCCCTTTATGGCTACACCTTC. Translated: CASSQEGGSPLYGYTF. The gene calls are TRBV4-3 and TRBJ1-2; tentative D call: TRBD1 (5 bases). The CDR3 has 16 residues. Germline CDR1 LGHNA, CDR2 YSLEER. The germline V and J ends were trimmed by 0 bases and 5 bases, with 16 bases remaining between them.

This CDR3 reads CAISDGARSYGYTF. For the CDR3, the DNA is TGTGCCATCAGTGATGGGGCTCGGTCCTATGGCTACACCTTC. The chain recombines TRBV10-3 with TRBJ1-2, with D maybe TRBD1 (5 bases). Germline V CDR1 and CDR2: ENHRY, SYGVKD. The CDR3 has 14 residues. Trimming removed 3 bases from V and 4 bases from J, with 12 bases in between.

The rearrangement links TRBV14 to TRBJ1-4, with 7 bases identical to TRBD1. With V trimmed by 4 bases and J by 6 bases, 11 bases remained unmatched. The CDR3 runs to 16 residues. The germline CDR1 and CDR2 sequences are SGHDN and FVKESK. CDR3 sequence (DNA): TGTGCCAGCAGCCCCCAAGGAGGAGGGACAGATGAAAAACTGTTTTTT. It is translated as CASSPQGGGTDEKLFF.

This clone was recorded once. V gene TRBV5-4 combines with J gene TRBJ1-2; 9 bases are a match to TRBD1. This CDR3 has 13 amino acids. J gave up 6 bases and V 4 bases, and 4 bases lay outside the gene matches. The germline V gene encodes CDR1 SGHNT and CDR2 YYREEE (reference sequence). In DNA form, the CDR3 reads TGTGCCAGCAGCCCCAGACAGGGGGATGGCTACACCTTC. Translated: CASSPRQGDGYTF.

The chain is built from TRBV2 and TRBJ1-1; TRBD1 aligns across 9 bases. This CDR3 comprises 14 residues. V lost 5 bases to trimming and J lost 1 base; unmatched junction nucleotides: 2. Germline-derived CDR1 and CDR2 are SNHLY and FYNNEI. CDR3 sequence reads: CASSWTGENTEAFF. Written as DNA, the CDR3 is TGTGCCAGCAGTTGGACAGGGGAGAACACTGAAGCTTTCTTT.

This clone was counted only a few times. The chain couples TRBV5-5 to TRBJ2-1, with 10 bases identical to TRBD2. The germline CDR1 and CDR2 sequences are SGHKS and YYEKEE (reference sequence). Trimming removed 2 bases from V and 10 bases from J; junction bases left unmatched: 9. The CDR3 length is 15 residues. CDR3 sequence: CASSFWVAGGGEQFF. The CDR3 coding sequence is TGTGCCAGCAGCTTTTGGGTAGCGGGGGGTGGAGAGCAGTTCTTC.

This chain connects TRBV5-3 to TRBJ1-2, with 12 bases matching TRBD1. TRBV5-3 is noted as an ORF with a role that remains uncertain. Germline trimming cut 4 bases from V and 0 bases from J; bases unmatched to any gene: 13. CDR3 length: 19 residues. The CDR3 loop reads CARSPDGTGGAKANYGYTF. The CDR3 nucleotides read TGTGCCAGAAGCCCAGATGGGACAGGGGGCGCGAAGGCTAACTATGGCTACACCTTC.

The chain is built from TRBV19 and TRBJ1-1; no reliable D call. This CDR3 comprises 13 residues. The germline V gene encodes CDR1 LNHDA and CDR2 SQIVND (reference sequence). V was cut by 5 bases and J by 4 bases, with 11 bases left in between. The CDR3 bases are TGTGCCAGTAGTCCCCGACAAGCCACTGAAGCTTTCTTT. This translates into CASSPRQATEAFF. Supplemented by reference TRBV19 and TRBJ1-1, the full variable domain reads DGGITQSPKYLFRKEGQNVTLSCEQNLNHDAMYWYRQDPGQGLRLIYYSQIVNDFQKGDIAEGYSVSREKKESFPLTVTSAQKNPTAFYLCASSPRQATEAFFGQGTRLTVV.

J is TRBJ1-1 and V is TRBV30; 8 bases are a match to TRBD1. The CDR3 length is 15 residues. V lost 7 bases, J lost 3 bases, and 13 bases stayed unmatched. Per the germline V gene, CDR1 is GTSNPN and CDR2 is SVGIG (reference sequence). The CDR3 region has the DNA TGTGCCTCCACCGCCGGGACAGGATATGACACTGAAGCTTTCTTT. This codes for CASTAGTGYDTEAFF.

The chain employs TRBV5-4 and TRBJ2-3, with D perhaps TRBD2 (5 bases). Germline V lookup: CDR1 SGHNT, CDR2 YYREEE (reference sequence). The CDR3 consists of 13 residues. The V and J ends lost 4 bases and 3 bases respectively, with 9 bases between them. CDR3 bases: TGTGCCAGCAGCCCATCGGGGACAGATACGCAGTATTTT. It is translated as CASSPSGTDTQYF.

The rearrangement links TRBV30 to TRBJ1-3; the match to TRBD1 covers 9 bases. The CDR3 runs to 15 residues. V trimming: 1 base; J trimming: 2 bases; junction bases outside the gene matches: 3. Germline-derived CDR1 and CDR2 are GTSNPN and SVGIG (reference sequence). The DNA for the CDR3 is TGTGCCTGGAGTGGGGGACAGGGAACTGGAAACACCATATATTTT. It translates to CAWSGGQGTGNTIYF. Combining the CDR3 with reference TRBV30 and TRBJ1-3 gives the whole variable domain SQTIHQWPATLVQPVGSPLSLECTVEGTSNPNLYWYRQAAGRGLQLLFYSVGIGQISSEVPQNLSASRPQDRQFILSSKKLLLSDSGFYLCAWSGGQGTGNTIYFGEGSWLTVV.

V usage is TRBV7-2 and J usage is TRBJ2-2, with D uncertain. The CDR3 is 15 residues long. The V gene lost 1 base and the J gene lost 6 bases, with 12 bases spanning the gap. The germline gives CDR1 SGHTA, CDR2 FQGNSA. As DNA, the CDR3 is TGTGCCAGCAGCTTAGGAAGTCGGTTCTCCGGGGAGCTGTTTTTT. It encodes CASSLGSRFSGELFF.

Here the CDR3 reads CASSIGGNEKLFF. As DNA, the CDR3 is TGTGCCAGTAGTATAGGAGGTAATGAAAAACTGTTTTTT. V and J are TRBV19 and TRBJ1-4, with D unclear. V lost 1 base and J lost 4, with 4 bases in between. CDR3 length equals 13 residues. CDR1 LNHDA and CDR2 SQIVND come from the germline V gene (reference sequence).

The rearrangement joins TRBV3-1 (or the pseudogene TRBV3-2) to TRBJ2-1, with 11 bases fitting TRBD2. This CDR3 spans 16 amino acids. V shed 1 base and J 8 bases; nucleotides not matched to a gene: 7. The germline gives CDR1 LGHDT, CDR2 YNNKEL (reference sequence). This CDR3 reads CASSQALAGGPYEQFF. The DNA for the CDR3 is TGTGCCAGCAGCCAAGCTTTAGCGGGGGGGCCCTATGAGCAGTTCTTC.

This clone came up a few times. The J gene is TRBJ1-5, the V gene TRBV29-1, with D possibly TRBD1 on 6 matching bases. CDR1 is SQVTM and CDR2 is ANQGSEA in the germline V gene. This CDR3 is 13 amino acids long. V dropped 6 bases and J dropped 3 bases, with 12 bases sitting between them. The CDR3 sequence is CSVATGTNQPQHF. Written as DNA, the CDR3 is TGCAGCGTGGCTACAGGGACCAATCAGCCCCAGCATTTT.

The gene calls are TRBV5-4 and TRBJ1-1; unclear D gene. V was cut by 4 bases and J by 0 bases, with 16 bases left in between. CDR3 size: 16 residues. Germline CDR1 reads SGHNT; CDR2 reads YYREEE (reference sequence). The CDR3 sequence: CASSAGRPRMNTEAFF. CDR3 nucleotide sequence: TGTGCCAGCAGCGCAGGCCGACCACGTATGAACACTGAAGCTTTCTTT.

The rearrangement joins TRBV5-4 to TRBJ1-2, with 10 nucleotides matching TRBD1. Trimming at V came to 4 bases and at J to 8 bases, leaving 8 bases not matched to a gene. CDR1 and CDR2 from the germline V gene are SGHNT and YYREEE (reference sequence). The CDR3 contains 14 residues. The CDR3 here is CASSKTGTGDGYTF. The CDR3 DNA reads as TGTGCCAGCAGCAAAACCGGGACAGGGGACGGCTACACCTTC.

The chain has TRBV2 and TRBJ1-2; D not resolved. Trimming removed 1 base at V and 5 bases at J, with 11 bases between. This CDR3 region has 14 residues. In germline, CDR1 is SNHLY, CDR2 FYNNEI. Written as DNA, the CDR3 is TGTGCCAGCAGTGAAGGGCCCCATATGTATGGCTACACCTTC. As protein: CASSEGPHMYGYTF. The whole variable domain, remainder taken from reference TRBV2 and TRBJ1-2, is EPEVTQTPSHQVTQMGQEVILRCVPISNHLYFYWYRQILGQKVEFLVSFYNNEISEKSEIFDDQFSVERPDGSNFTLKIRSTKLEDSAMYFCASSEGPHMYGYTFGSGTRLTVV.

This chain uses TRBV6-5 with TRBJ1-2; a weak D match, TRBD1 (5 bases). The CDR3 spans 14 residues. CDR1 MNHEY and CDR2 SVGAGI come from the germline V gene. Trimming shortened V by 7 bases and J by 4 bases, and 16 bases separated the two germline ends. In nucleotides, the CDR3 is TGTGCCAGCATGAATGGAGGGGCGGCCTATGGCTACACCTTC. Translated, it gives CASMNGGAAYGYTF.

The rearrangement uses TRBV30 and TRBJ1-2; D remains ambiguous. V gave up 5 bases and J gave up 8 bases, with 15 bases separating them. The CDR3 loop spans 12 amino acids. From germline, CDR1 is GTSNPN and CDR2 SVGIG (reference sequence). CDR3 sequence: CAWALARGGYTF. CDR3 DNA sequence: TGTGCCTGGGCCCTAGCCCGCGGGGGCTACACCTTC.

Notes on this clone: The junction departs from germline at one end; a sequencing error may be responsible. The chain recombines TRBV5-6 with TRBJ1-4, with 11 bases aligning to TRBD1. The CDR3 runs 13 residues. Germline CDR1 reads SGHDT; CDR2 reads YYEEEE. The CDR3 reads CASEPGQGGGTLF. CDR3 in DNA: TGTGCCAGCGAACCGGGACAGGGGGGCGGAACCCTTTTT.

In this sample, this clone turned up once. This chain uses TRBV13 with TRBJ2-3, with D possibly TRBD2 on 5 matching bases. Between the trimmed V and J ends, which lost 5 bases and 5 bases, there was a span of 14 bases. Germline-derived CDR1 and CDR2 are PRHDT and FYEKMQ (reference sequence). This CDR3 comprises 14 residues. The CDR3 coding sequence is TGTGCCAGCAGCCTCAACCGGCGGGTAGATACGCAGTATTTT. Its protein product is CASSLNRRVDTQYF.

This clone appeared a few times. This sequence joins TRBV11-3 and TRBJ1-2; D might be TRBD1 (5 bases). The CDR3 totals 14 residues. Trimming removed 5 bases at V and 2 bases at J, with 12 bases between. Germline CDR1 SGHNT, CDR2 YENEEA. CDR3 nucleotide sequence: TGTGCCAGCAGCCGCGGGAGGGGAAACTATGGCTACACCTTC. It is translated as CASSRGRGNYGYTF.

This clone was observed a handful of times. V gene TRBV7-8 combines with J gene TRBJ1-6; no reliable D call. The CDR3 is 14 residues long. Germline V gives CDR1 SGHVS, CDR2 FQNEAQ. Trimming removed 4 bases at V and 6 bases at J, with 10 bases between. CDR3 amino acids: CASSSMSPNSPLHF. CDR3 nucleotide sequence: TGTGCCAGCAGCTCCATGTCCCCTAATTCACCCCTCCACTTT.

This chain uses TRBV5-6 with TRBJ2-3; D unresolved. V lost 4 bases to trimming and J lost 6 bases, with 15 bases between them. The CDR3 loop spans 14 amino acids. The germline CDR1 and CDR2 sequences are SGHDT and YYEEEE. The CDR3 protein is CASSQSLAPDTQYF. DNA of the CDR3: TGTGCCAGCAGCCAATCGTTGGCCCCCGATACGCAGTATTTT.

This sequence joins TRBV7-2 and TRBJ2-7; TRBD2 matches at 10 bases. Trimming removed 1 base from V and 2 bases from J; junction bases left unmatched: 8. CDR3 length: 17 amino acids. CDR1 and CDR2 (germline): SGHTA, FQGNSA. The CDR3 DNA follows: TGTGCCAGCAGCTTAGATCCAGGTAGCGGGGGGACCTACGAGCAGTACTTC. This translates into CASSLDPGSGGTYEQYF.